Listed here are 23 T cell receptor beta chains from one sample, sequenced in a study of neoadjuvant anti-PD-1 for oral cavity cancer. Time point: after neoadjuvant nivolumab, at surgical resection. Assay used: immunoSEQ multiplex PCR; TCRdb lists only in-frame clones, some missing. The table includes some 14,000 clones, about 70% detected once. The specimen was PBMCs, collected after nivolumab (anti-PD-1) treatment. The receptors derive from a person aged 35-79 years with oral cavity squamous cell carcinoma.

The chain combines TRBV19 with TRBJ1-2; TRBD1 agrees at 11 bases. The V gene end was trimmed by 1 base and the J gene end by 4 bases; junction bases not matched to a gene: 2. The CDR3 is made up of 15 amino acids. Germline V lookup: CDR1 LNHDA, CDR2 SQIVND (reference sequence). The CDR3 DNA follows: TGTGCCAGTAGTATAGCTGGGACAGGGGGCTATGGCTACACCTTC. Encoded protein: CASSIAGTGGYGYTF.

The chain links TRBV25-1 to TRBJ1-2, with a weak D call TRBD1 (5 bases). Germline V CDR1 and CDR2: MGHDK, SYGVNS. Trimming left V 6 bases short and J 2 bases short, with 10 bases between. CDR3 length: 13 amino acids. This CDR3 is CASSGGLNYGYTF. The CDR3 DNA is TGTGCCAGCAGCGGGGGACTGAACTATGGCTACACCTTC.

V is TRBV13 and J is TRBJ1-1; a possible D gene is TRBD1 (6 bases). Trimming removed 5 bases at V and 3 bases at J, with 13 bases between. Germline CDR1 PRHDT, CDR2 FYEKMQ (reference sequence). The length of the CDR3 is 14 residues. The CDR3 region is CASSPRQEYTEAFF. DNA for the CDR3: TGTGCCAGCAGCCCAAGACAGGAGTACACTGAAGCTTTCTTT.

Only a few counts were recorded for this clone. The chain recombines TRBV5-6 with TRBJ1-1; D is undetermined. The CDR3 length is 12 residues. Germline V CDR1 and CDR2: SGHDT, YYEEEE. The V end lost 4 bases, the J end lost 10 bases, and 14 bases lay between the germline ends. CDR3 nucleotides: TGTGCCAGCAGCCCCGGAGCCGGCGGAGCTTTCTTT. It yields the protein CASSPGAGGAFF.

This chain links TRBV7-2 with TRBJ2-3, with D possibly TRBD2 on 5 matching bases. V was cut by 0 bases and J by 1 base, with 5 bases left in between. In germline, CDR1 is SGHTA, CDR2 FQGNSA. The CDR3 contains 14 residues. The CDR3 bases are TGTGCCAGCAGCTTAGCGGGAGGCACAGATACGCAGTATTTT. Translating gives CASSLAGGTDTQYF.

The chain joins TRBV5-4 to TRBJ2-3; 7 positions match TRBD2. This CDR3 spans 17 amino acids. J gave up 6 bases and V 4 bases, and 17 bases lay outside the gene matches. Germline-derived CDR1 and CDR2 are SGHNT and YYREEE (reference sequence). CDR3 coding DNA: TGTGCCAGCAGCGAGAGAGCTGGCGGGAGTACAAGGGATACGCAGTATTTT. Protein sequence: CASSERAGGSTRDTQYF.

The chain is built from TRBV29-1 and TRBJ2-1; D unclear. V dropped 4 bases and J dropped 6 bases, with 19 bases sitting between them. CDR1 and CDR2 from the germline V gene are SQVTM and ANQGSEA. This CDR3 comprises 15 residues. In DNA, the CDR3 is TGCAGCGTTGGCCAATCCGTTCTATATTTCAATGAGCAGTTCTTC. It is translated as CSVGQSVLYFNEQFF.

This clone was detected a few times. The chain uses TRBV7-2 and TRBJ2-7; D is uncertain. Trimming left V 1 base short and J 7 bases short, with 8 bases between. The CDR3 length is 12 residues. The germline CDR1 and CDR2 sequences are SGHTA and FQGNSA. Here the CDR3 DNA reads TGTGCCAGCAGCTTAGATGCCCGGGAGCAGTACTTC. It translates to CASSLDAREQYF.

In DNA form, the CDR3 reads TGTGCCAGCAGCTTCTTTGAAGGCTATAATTCACCCCTCCACTTT. Residues: CASSFFEGYNSPLHF. The chain links TRBV11-2 to TRBJ1-6; no definite D call. Trimming removed 3 bases from V and 3 bases from J, with 9 bases in between. Germline V gene sequence: CDR1 SGHAT, CDR2 FQNNGV. This CDR3 spans 15 amino acids.

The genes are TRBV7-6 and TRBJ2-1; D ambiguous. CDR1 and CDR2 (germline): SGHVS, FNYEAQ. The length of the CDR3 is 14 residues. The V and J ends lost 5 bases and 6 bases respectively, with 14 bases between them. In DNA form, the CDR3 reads TGTGCCAGCAGCCCCCCCTATCCGGGCAATGAGCAGTTCTTC. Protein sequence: CASSPPYPGNEQFF.

CDR3 in DNA: TGTGCCAGCAGTTATGGCCAGGGGAGCGGCGAGCAGTACTTC. It specifies CASSYGQGSGEQYF. This chain links TRBV6-5 with TRBJ2-7, with a weak D call TRBD1 (6 bases). This CDR3 has 14 amino acids. Germline CDR1 is MNHEY and CDR2 is SVGAGI. The V end was cut by 3 bases, the J end by 6 bases, with 15 bases between.

CDR3 protein: CASSPRGTGVSREQYF. The CDR3, as DNA: TGTGCCAGCAGCCCCCGGGGGACAGGGGTGTCTAGGGAGCAGTACTTC. This chain uses TRBV7-9 with TRBJ2-7; TRBD1 matches at 10 bases. CDR3 size: 16 residues. CDR1 is SEHNR and CDR2 is FQNEAQ in the germline V gene (reference sequence). Losses at the gene ends were 5 bases for V and 7 bases for J; bases not matched to a gene: 14. Variable domain in full (rest from reference TRBV7-9 and TRBJ2-7): DTGVSQNPRHKITKRGQNVTFRCDPISEHNRLYWYRQTLGQGPEFLTYFQNEAQLEKSRLLSDRFSAERPKGSFSTLEIQRTEQGDSAMYLCASSPRGTGVSREQYFGPGTRLTVT.

The CDR3 coding sequence is TGTGCCAGCAGCCAAGGAGGTGGCCAGGGTTATGATGAGCAGTTCTTC. Protein sequence: CASSQGGGQGYDEQFF. V usage is TRBV4-2 and J usage is TRBJ2-1, with D perhaps matching TRBD1 (5 bases). V was trimmed by 1 base and J by 8 bases, leaving 18 bases between them. The germline V gene has CDR1 LGHNA and CDR2 YNFKEQ. The CDR3 length is 16 residues.

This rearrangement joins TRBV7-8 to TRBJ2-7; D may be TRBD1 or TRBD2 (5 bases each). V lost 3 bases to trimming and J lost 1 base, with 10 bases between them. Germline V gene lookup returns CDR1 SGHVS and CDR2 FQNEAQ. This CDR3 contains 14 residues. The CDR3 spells CASSFRQRSYEQYF. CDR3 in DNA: TGTGCCAGCAGCTTCAGACAGCGGTCCTACGAGCAGTACTTC.

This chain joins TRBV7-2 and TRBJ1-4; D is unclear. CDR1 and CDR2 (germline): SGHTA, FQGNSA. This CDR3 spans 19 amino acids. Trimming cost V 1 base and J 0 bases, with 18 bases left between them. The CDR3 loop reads CASSLGLFAPLATNEKLFF. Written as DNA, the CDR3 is TGTGCCAGCAGCTTAGGACTTTTCGCCCCTCTTGCAACTAATGAAAAACTGTTTTTT.

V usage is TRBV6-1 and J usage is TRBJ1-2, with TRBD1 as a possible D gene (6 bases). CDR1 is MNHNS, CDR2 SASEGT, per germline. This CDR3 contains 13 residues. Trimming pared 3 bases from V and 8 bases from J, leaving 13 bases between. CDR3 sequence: CASSESGAGGYTF. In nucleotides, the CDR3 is TGTGCCAGCAGTGAGTCGGGGGCCGGAGGCTACACCTTC.

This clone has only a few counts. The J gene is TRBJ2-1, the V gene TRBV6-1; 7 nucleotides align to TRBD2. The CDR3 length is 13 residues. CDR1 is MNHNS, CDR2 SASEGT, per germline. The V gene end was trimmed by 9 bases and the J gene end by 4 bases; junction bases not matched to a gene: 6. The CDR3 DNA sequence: TGTGCCAGTAGAGCTAGCGGTTACAATGAGCAGTTCTTC. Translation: CASRASGYNEQFF.

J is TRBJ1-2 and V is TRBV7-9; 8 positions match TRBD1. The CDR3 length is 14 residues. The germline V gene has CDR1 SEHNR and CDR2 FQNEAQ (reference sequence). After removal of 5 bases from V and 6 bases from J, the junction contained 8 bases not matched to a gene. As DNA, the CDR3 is TGTGCCAGCAGCACGACAGGGGAATGGGATGGCTACACCTTC. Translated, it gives CASSTTGEWDGYTF.

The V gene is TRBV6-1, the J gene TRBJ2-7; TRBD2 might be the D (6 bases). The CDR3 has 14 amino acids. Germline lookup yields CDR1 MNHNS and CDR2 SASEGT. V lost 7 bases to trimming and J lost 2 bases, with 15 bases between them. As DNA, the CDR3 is TGTGCCAGCATTTTAGGGACTCTTCCCTACGAGCAGTACTTC. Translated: CASILGTLPYEQYF.

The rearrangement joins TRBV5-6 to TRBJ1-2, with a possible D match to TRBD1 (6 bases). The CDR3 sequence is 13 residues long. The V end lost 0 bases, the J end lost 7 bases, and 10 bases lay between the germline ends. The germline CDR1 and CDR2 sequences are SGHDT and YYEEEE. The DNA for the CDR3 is TGTGCCAGCAGCTTGGCGGGACAATCTGGCTACACCTTC. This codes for CASSLAGQSGYTF.

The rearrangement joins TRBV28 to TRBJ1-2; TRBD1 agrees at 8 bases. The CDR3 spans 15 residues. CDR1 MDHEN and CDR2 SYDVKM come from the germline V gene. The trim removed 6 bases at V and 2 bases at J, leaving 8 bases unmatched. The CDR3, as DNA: TGTGCCAGCAGCACTAGGACAGGGAAAAACTATGGCTACACCTTC. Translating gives CASSTRTGKNYGYTF.

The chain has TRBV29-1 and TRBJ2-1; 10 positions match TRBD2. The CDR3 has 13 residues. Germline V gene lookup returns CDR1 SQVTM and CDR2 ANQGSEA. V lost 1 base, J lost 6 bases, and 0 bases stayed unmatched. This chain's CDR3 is CSVEGLAGNEQFF. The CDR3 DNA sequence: TGCAGCGTTGAAGGACTAGCGGGCAATGAGCAGTTCTTC.

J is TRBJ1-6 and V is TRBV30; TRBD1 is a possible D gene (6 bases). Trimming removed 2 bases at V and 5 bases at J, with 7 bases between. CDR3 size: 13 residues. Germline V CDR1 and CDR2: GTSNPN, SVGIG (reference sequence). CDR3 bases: TGTGCCTGGAGTAGACAGGATAATTCACCCCTCCACTTT. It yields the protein CAWSRQDNSPLHF.